This T cell receptor (beta chain) was identified during a study of T cells in Graves' hyperthyroidism and ophthalmopathy. Study details: Peripheral blood was drawn at first diagnosis, prior to all treatment.

Amplified regions were TCR beta CDR3 sequences from RNA transcripts. Carried out on the TCR CDR3, a first-round RT-PCR used the HTBI primer set. TCRdb re-derived calls from the multiplex PCR reads in MiXCR, one entry per CDR3 protein. The repertoire holds almost 350,000 distinct CDR3 sequences, with 15% to 20% as singletons. Germline V gene sequence: CDR1 MDHEN, CDR2 SYDVKM. The CDR3 contains 14 residues. V lost 5 bases and J lost 6, with 16 bases in between. The chain uses TRBV28 and TRBJ1-2; TRBD1 is a possible D gene (6 bases). Sequencing input: blood. This receptor was taken from a middle-aged woman with Graves' ophthalmopathy. The CDR3 DNA follows: TGTGCCAGCAGTCACCATTGGGACACGGATGGCTACACCTTC. It codes for CASSHHWDTDGYTF.